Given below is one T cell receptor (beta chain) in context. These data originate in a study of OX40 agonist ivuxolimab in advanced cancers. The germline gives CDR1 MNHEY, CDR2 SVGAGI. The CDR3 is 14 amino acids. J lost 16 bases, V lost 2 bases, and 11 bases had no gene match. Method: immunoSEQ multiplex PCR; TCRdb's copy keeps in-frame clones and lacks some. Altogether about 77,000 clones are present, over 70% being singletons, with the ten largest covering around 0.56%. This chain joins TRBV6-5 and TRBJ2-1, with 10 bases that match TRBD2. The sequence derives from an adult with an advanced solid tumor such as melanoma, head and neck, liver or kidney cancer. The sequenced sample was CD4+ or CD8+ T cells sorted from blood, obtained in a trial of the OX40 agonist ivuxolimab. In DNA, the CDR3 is TGTGCCAGCAGTTACGCCCCGGATAGCGGGAGGCTTTTCTTC. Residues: CASSYAPDSGRLFF.